A single sample is the source of the 13 T cell receptor beta chains below, sequenced in a study of response to subunit inactivated influenza vaccine. TCRdb reanalysed the RT-PCR reads using MiXCR and keeps one entry per CDR3 protein. Of 500,000 to 550,000 distinct CDR3 sequences listed, under 30% are singletons. This sample was shared with a second study, whose subject was T cells expressing NK-cell markers. This second study says: Libraries used 5'RACE template switching adding universal primer site and UMIs.

The material sequenced was CD4+ T cells sorted from PBMCs, taken 11 to 12 days after vaccination. These receptors all stem from a man aged 45-65 years who received an inactivated influenza vaccine.

This clonotype was seen only a few times. The chain has TRBV20-1 and TRBJ2-1, with TRBD2 identical over 10 bases. The J segment lost 7 bases and the V segment lost 3 bases, leaving 6 bases of the junction unmatched. CDR1 is DFQATT and CDR2 is SNEGSKA in the germline V gene (reference sequence). The CDR3 contains 14 residues. Written as DNA, the CDR3 is TGCAGTGCTAGGCCGGGACTAGCGTCTAATGAGCAGTTCTTC. Its protein product is CSARPGLASNEQFF.

The chain recombines TRBV3-1 with TRBJ2-1; maybe TRBD2 (5 bases). Germline CDR1 reads LGHDT; CDR2 reads YNNKEL (reference sequence). V was shortened by 1 base and J by 4 bases, with 11 bases between the two germline ends. The CDR3 consists of 15 residues. This CDR3 reads CASSQGRVSYNEQFF. The DNA of the CDR3 is TGTGCCAGCAGCCAAGGGCGGGTGTCTTACAATGAGCAGTTCTTC.

The sample holds a few counts of this clonotype. The chain uses TRBV25-1 and TRBJ2-3; tentatively, D is TRBD1 (6 bases). Germline V lookup: CDR1 MGHDK, CDR2 SYGVNS. Trimming took 6 bases from V and 3 from J, leaving 16 bases between them. This CDR3 has 15 amino acids. The CDR3 sequence: CASSSAGAPTDTQYF. The DNA of the CDR3 is TGTGCCAGCAGCTCCGCAGGGGCCCCAACAGATACGCAGTATTTT.

The chain combines TRBV12-3 or TRBV12-4 with TRBJ1-3, with 7 positions matching TRBD1. V lost 1 base to trimming and J lost 0 bases; unmatched junction nucleotides: 6. The CDR3 is 17 amino acids. The chain's CDR3 is CASSLGRGQYSGNTIYF. The CDR3 coding sequence is TGTGCCAGCAGTTTAGGGAGGGGACAGTACTCTGGAAACACCATATATTTT.

The V gene is TRBV20-1, the J gene TRBJ1-5; 7 bases agree with TRBD1. Per the germline V gene, CDR1 is DFQATT and CDR2 is SNEGSKA (reference sequence). This CDR3 has 14 amino acids. V lost 4 bases to trimming and J lost 2 bases; unmatched junction nucleotides: 5. The CDR3 protein is CSAMGTAGNQPQHF. The CDR3 DNA reads as TGCAGTGCTATGGGGACAGCGGGCAATCAGCCCCAGCATTTT.

V and J are TRBV9 and TRBJ2-2; D is ambiguous. Trimming cost V 3 bases and J 6 bases, with 12 bases left between them. This CDR3 has 14 amino acids. CDR1 SGDLS and CDR2 YYNGEE come from the germline V gene. The CDR3 DNA follows: TGTGCCAGCAGCGCATTCCCCGTTTCCGGGGAGCTGTTTTTT. Protein product: CASSAFPVSGELFF.

This chain links TRBV10-2 with TRBJ2-7; 8 bases align to TRBD2. Germline CDR1 and CDR2: WSHSY and SAAADI. The CDR3 spans 13 residues. V shed 8 bases, J shed 1 base, and the junction held 4 bases outside the gene matches. As DNA, the CDR3 is TGCGCCAGCCGAATAGCGGGGTCCTACGAGCAGTACTTC. Its translation is CASRIAGSYEQYF.

This clonotype came up a few times. This chain uses TRBV5-1 with TRBJ1-1; D possibly corresponds to TRBD1 (5 bases). CDR3 size: 15 residues. V lost 0 bases and J 1 base, leaving 10 bases between the germline ends. Per germline, CDR1 SGHRS and CDR2 YFSETQ. CDR3 in DNA: TGCGCCAGCAGCTTGGAGAGGGGATCGAACACTGAAGCTTTCTTT. Its translation is CASSLERGSNTEAFF.

This clonotype came up a few times. The chain has TRBV20-1 and TRBJ2-1; D is possibly TRBD1 or TRBD2 (7 bases each). The CDR3 covers 16 residues. V lost 6 bases, J lost 3 bases, and 21 bases lay in between. Germline CDR1 DFQATT, CDR2 SNEGSKA (reference sequence). The CDR3 DNA follows: TGCAGTGCCCCCAGGGGGGCGGGAGTTGGCTACAATGAGCAGTTCTTC. This gives the protein CSAPRGAGVGYNEQFF.

This clonotype was counted only a few times. The chain has TRBV20-1 and TRBJ2-5; D uncertain. Germline V gives CDR1 DFQATT, CDR2 SNEGSKA (reference sequence). The CDR3 totals 13 residues. The V and J ends lost 5 bases and 4 bases respectively, with 14 bases between them. The CDR3 region is CSAVQGPRETQYF. In nucleotides, the CDR3 is TGCAGTGCTGTACAAGGGCCCCGAGAGACCCAGTACTTC.

The chain is built from TRBV7-8 and TRBJ2-7; D gene ambiguous. V was clipped by 7 bases and J by 3 bases, with 13 bases between them. Germline V CDR1 and CDR2: SGHVS, FQNEAQ. The CDR3 is 13 amino acids. The CDR3 loop is CASILTMRYEQYF. CDR3 bases: TGTGCCAGCATCCTAACCATGCGCTACGAGCAGTACTTC.

The sample holds many counts of this clonotype. The V call is TRBV20-1, the J call TRBJ1-5, with TRBD1 as a possible D gene (5 bases). The length of the CDR3 is 14 residues. CDR1 DFQATT and CDR2 SNEGSKA come from the germline V gene (reference sequence). Trimming cost V 6 bases and J 1 base, with 13 bases left between them. This chain's CDR3 is CSARRGSSNQPQHF. CDR3 DNA sequence: TGCAGTGCCCGGAGGGGATCCAGCAATCAGCCCCAGCATTTT.

The chain couples TRBV28 to TRBJ2-3; 7 bases align to TRBD1. The germline CDR1 and CDR2 sequences are MDHEN and SYDVKM. This CDR3 contains 16 residues. V was clipped by 5 bases and J by 2 bases; unmatched bases: 10. For the CDR3, the DNA is TGTGCCAGCAGTCCCGCCAAGGGGGCAAACACAGATACGCAGTATTTT. Translation: CASSPAKGANTDTQYF.